A single sample is the source of the 18 T cell receptor beta chains below, sequenced in a study of CD8 T cells in ankylosing spondylitis. The study's findings and limits: For ankylosing spondylitis blood, a TCR beta motif of roughly 8 highly homologous variants appeared characteristic.

Their antigens remain unidentified. TCRdb analysed the 5' RACE reads with MiXCR anew, one entry per CDR3 protein. This sample carries 350,000 to 450,000 distinct CDR3 sequences, roughly a quarter of them seen once, and the ten largest clones take 0.89%. Sequenced: blood, either unsorted or a sorted T cell fraction (not recorded which). Every receptor here comes from a male donor with ankylosing spondylitis.

This clonotype appeared many times. J is TRBJ2-5 and V is TRBV5-1; D unclear. CDR1 SGHRS and CDR2 YFSETQ come from the germline V gene. Deletions cut 0 bases from V and 4 bases from J, with 10 bases between. The CDR3 runs 14 residues. The CDR3 is CASSLEGLGETQYF. As DNA, the CDR3 is TGCGCCAGCAGCTTGGAAGGTCTGGGAGAGACCCAGTACTTC.

This clonotype has just a few counts. The rearrangement joins TRBV20-1 to TRBJ1-2; 7 nucleotides align to TRBD1. CDR1 is DFQATT and CDR2 is SNEGSKA in the germline V gene (reference sequence). The CDR3 has 14 residues. After removal of 4 bases from V and 8 bases from J, the junction contained 13 bases not matched to a gene. The CDR3 is CSATPLTGLGGYTF. CDR3 nucleotide sequence: TGCAGTGCTACTCCCCTGACAGGGCTCGGGGGCTACACCTTC.

This clonotype was seen a few times. The V gene is TRBV18, the J gene TRBJ2-7, with D unresolved. Trimming left V 3 bases short and J 4 bases short, with 10 bases between. The CDR3 is 13 residues long. Per the germline V gene, CDR1 is KGHSH and CDR2 is LQKENI. CDR3 DNA: TGTGCCAGCTCACCGCCCGGGTCTTACGAGCAGTACTTC. This sequence encodes CASSPPGSYEQYF.

This chain joins TRBV5-1 and TRBJ2-3; a possible D gene is TRBD2 (5 bases). The CDR3 is 15 amino acids. V dropped 5 bases and J dropped 3 bases, with 16 bases sitting between them. Germline V gene data show CDR1 as SGHRS and CDR2 as YFSETQ. CDR3 amino acids: CASRWRPDSTDTQYF. The CDR3 DNA reads TGCGCCAGCAGGTGGAGACCGGACTCAACAGATACGCAGTATTTT. The variable domain in full, with the rest retrieved from reference TRBV5-1 and TRBJ2-3, is KAGVTQTPRYLIKTRGQQVTLSCSPISGHRSVSWYQQTPGQGLQFLFEYFSETQRNKGNFPGRFSGRQFSNSRSEMNVSTLELGDSALYLCASRWRPDSTDTQYFGPGTRLTVL.

The CDR3 region has the DNA TGTGCCAGCAGCGCACGGGACCCTCTCAATGAGCAGTTCTTC. Residues: CASSARDPLNEQFF. V usage is TRBV9 and J usage is TRBJ2-1; TRBD1 or TRBD2 may be the D gene (5 bases each). This CDR3 contains 14 residues. Per germline, CDR1 SGDLS and CDR2 YYNGEE. The V gene lost 3 bases and the J gene lost 6 bases, with 13 bases spanning the gap.

This chain uses TRBV7-2 with TRBJ2-2; D is unclear. In germline, CDR1 is SGHTA, CDR2 FQGNSA. The ends were cut back, 5 bases at V and 7 bases at J, with 11 bases in the middle. The CDR3 totals 13 residues. CDR3 DNA: TGTGCCAGCAGCCCATCTGAGGACGGGGAGCTGTTTTTT. Translation gives CASSPSEDGELFF. The complete variable domain, with remaining parts taken from reference TRBV7-2 and TRBJ2-2, reads GAGVSQSPSNKVTEKGKDVELRCDPISGHTALYWYRQSLGQGLEFLIYFQGNSAPDKSGLPSDRFSAERTGGSVSTLTIQRTQQEDSAVYLCASSPSEDGELFFGEGSRLTVL.

The chain couples TRBV5-1 to TRBJ1-1; 9 bases are shared with TRBD1. This CDR3 has 13 amino acids. After removal of 4 bases from V and 5 bases from J, the junction contained 3 bases not matched to a gene. From germline, CDR1 is SGHRS and CDR2 YFSETQ. The CDR3 nucleotides are TGCGCCAGCAGCATACAGGGGGCGACTGAAGCTTTCTTT. It encodes CASSIQGATEAFF. The full variable domain, rest sourced from reference TRBV5-1 and TRBJ1-1, is KAGVTQTPRYLIKTRGQQVTLSCSPISGHRSVSWYQQTPGQGLQFLFEYFSETQRNKGNFPGRFSGRQFSNSRSEMNVSTLELGDSALYLCASSIQGATEAFFGQGTRLTVV.

This clonotype came up many times. The V call is TRBV12-3 or TRBV12-4, the J call TRBJ2-5, with 11 bases matching TRBD2. V lost 6 bases, J lost 2 bases, and 5 bases stayed unmatched. CDR3 length: 15 amino acids. The CDR3 coding sequence is TGTGCCAGCAGCCCTCGACTAGCGGGACAAGAGACCCAGTACTTC. This codes for CASSPRLAGQETQYF.

J is TRBJ1-6 and V is TRBV7-9; D might be TRBD1 (5 bases). The V gene lost 6 bases and the J gene lost 7 bases, with 19 bases spanning the gap. The CDR3 loop spans 16 amino acids. Germline-derived CDR1 and CDR2 are SEHNR and FQNEAQ (reference sequence). CDR3 nucleotides: TGTGCCAGCAGTTCCCGGGGCGGGCTTTTGAATTCACCCCTCCACTTT. Translation gives CASSSRGGLLNSPLHF.

This clonotype was detected a few times. The chain joins TRBV6-2 or TRBV6-3 to TRBJ2-7; no clear D gene. Trimming shortened V by 6 bases and J by 4 bases, and 10 bases separated the two germline ends. Germline V gene sequence: CDR1 MNHEY, CDR2 SVGEGT. CDR3 length: 12 amino acids. Written as DNA, the CDR3 is TGTGCCAGCAGAGGCAGCAGATACGAGCAGTACGTC. Protein: CASRGSRYEQYV.

V usage is TRBV7-2 and J usage is TRBJ2-5, with D possibly being TRBD1 (5 bases). CDR1 and CDR2 (germline): SGHTA, FQGNSA. Trimming left V 1 base short and J 4 bases short, with 13 bases between. The CDR3 has 15 residues. The CDR3 DNA follows: TGTGCCAGCAGCTTAGAAGCAGGGTGGGGAGAGACCCAGTACTTC. Translated: CASSLEAGWGETQYF.

The CDR3 is CAISLPLRAGVEQETQYF. The CDR3 nucleotides are TGTGCCATCAGCCTCCCCCTTAGGGCGGGAGTGGAACAAGAGACCCAGTACTTC. This sequence joins TRBV2 and TRBJ2-5, with 7 bases fitting TRBD2. This CDR3 contains 18 residues. Germline V lookup: CDR1 SNHLY, CDR2 FYNNEI. After removal of 10 bases from V and 2 bases from J, the junction contained 22 bases not matched to a gene.

V and J are TRBV28 and TRBJ2-3, with D tentatively TRBD2 (5 bases). Germline lookup yields CDR1 MDHEN and CDR2 SYDVKM. Trimming removed 4 bases from V and 9 bases from J, with 11 bases in between. This CDR3 has 12 amino acids. This CDR3 is CASSSPGMTQYF. The DNA for the CDR3 is TGTGCCAGCAGTTCGCCGGGGATGACGCAGTATTTT.

This clonotype appeared once. The CDR3 loop is CSASWREPRDQYF. For the CDR3, the DNA is TGCAGTGCGTCGTGGCGGGAACCGCGGGACCAGTACTTC. This rearrangement joins TRBV20-1 to TRBJ2-5; perhaps TRBD2 as D (6 bases). Germline-derived CDR1 and CDR2 are DFQATT and SNEGSKA (reference sequence). The V end lost 6 bases, the J end lost 10 bases, and 21 bases lay between the germline ends. The CDR3 sequence is 13 residues long.

The genes are TRBV20-1 and TRBJ1-5, with D possibly being TRBD1 (5 bases). V dropped 5 bases and J dropped 6 bases, with 14 bases sitting between them. The CDR3 is made up of 13 amino acids. Germline lookup yields CDR1 DFQATT and CDR2 SNEGSKA (reference sequence). The CDR3 reads CSARQPGLQPQHF. DNA for the CDR3: TGCAGTGCTCGACAGCCCGGGCTTCAGCCCCAGCATTTT.

V is TRBV2 and J is TRBJ1-5; a possible D gene is TRBD1 (5 bases). Per germline, CDR1 SNHLY and CDR2 FYNNEI. V dropped 3 bases and J dropped 7 bases, with 13 bases sitting between them. The CDR3 totals 14 residues. The DNA for the CDR3 is TGTGCCAGCAGTGATTCAGGGAGGAGCCAGCCCCAGCATTTT. Residues: CASSDSGRSQPQHF.

As regards this clonotype: A much larger clone differs from this one at a single base, so this may be a read error. V and J are TRBV7-9 and TRBJ2-1; 10 nucleotides agree with TRBD2. CDR3 size: 15 residues. CDR1 and CDR2 from the germline V gene are SEHNR and FQNEAQ (reference sequence). J was trimmed by 5 bases and V by 6 bases; bases with no gene match: 7. In nucleotides, the CDR3 is TGTGCCAGCAGAACCGGGACTAGCGACCACAATGAGCAGTTCTTC. This sequence encodes CASRTGTSDHNEQFF.

This clonotype was recorded a few times. The chain combines TRBV19 with TRBJ1-5; no firm D call. Germline assignment: CDR1 LNHDA and CDR2 SQIVND (reference sequence). Trimming cost V 3 bases and J 7 bases, with 13 bases left between them. CDR3 length: 14 amino acids. In nucleotides, the CDR3 is TGTGCCAGTAGTATTCCAGGCCGAGAGCAGCCCCAGCATTTT. Protein sequence: CASSIPGREQPQHF.